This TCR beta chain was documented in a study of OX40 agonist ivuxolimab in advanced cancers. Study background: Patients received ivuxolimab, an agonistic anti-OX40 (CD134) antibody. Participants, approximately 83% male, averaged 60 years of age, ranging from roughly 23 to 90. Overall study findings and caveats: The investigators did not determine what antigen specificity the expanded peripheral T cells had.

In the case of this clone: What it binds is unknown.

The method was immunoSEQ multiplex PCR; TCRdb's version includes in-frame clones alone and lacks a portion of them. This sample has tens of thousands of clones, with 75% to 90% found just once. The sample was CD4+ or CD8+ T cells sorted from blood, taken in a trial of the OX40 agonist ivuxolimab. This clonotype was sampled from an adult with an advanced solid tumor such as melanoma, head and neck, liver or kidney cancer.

This CDR3 reads CASSFPGLAREQYF. DNA of the CDR3: TGTGCCAGCAGCTTTCCGGGACTAGCGCGCGAGCAGTACTTC. The V gene is TRBV7-2, the J gene TRBJ2-7, with 10 bases lining up with TRBD2. This CDR3 is 14 amino acids long. V shed 3 bases and J 6 bases; nucleotides not matched to a gene: 5. Germline V gives CDR1 SGHTA, CDR2 FQGNSA.